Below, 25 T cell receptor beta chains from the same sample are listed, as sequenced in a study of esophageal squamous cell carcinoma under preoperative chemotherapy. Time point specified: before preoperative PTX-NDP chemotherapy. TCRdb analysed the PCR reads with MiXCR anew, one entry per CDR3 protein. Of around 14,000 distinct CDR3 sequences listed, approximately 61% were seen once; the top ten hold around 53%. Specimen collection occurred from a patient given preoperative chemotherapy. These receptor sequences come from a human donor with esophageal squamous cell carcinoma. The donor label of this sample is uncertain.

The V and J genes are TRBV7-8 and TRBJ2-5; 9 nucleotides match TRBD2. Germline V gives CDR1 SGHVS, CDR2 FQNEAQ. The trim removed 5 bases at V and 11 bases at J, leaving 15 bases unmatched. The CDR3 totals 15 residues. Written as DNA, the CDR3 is TGTGCCAGCAGCGCAGGGACTAGCTCCTACAATGAGCAGTACTTC. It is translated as CASSAGTSSYNEQYF. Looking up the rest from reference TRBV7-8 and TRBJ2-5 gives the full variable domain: GAGVSQSPRYKVAKRGQDVALRCDPISGHVSLFWYQQALGQGPEFLTYFQNEAQLDKSGLPSDRFFAERPEGSVSTLKIQRTQQEDSAVYLCASSAGTSSYNEQYFGPGTRLLVL.

CDR3 in amino acids: CASSLVVGSKDTQYF. CDR3 bases: TGTGCCAGCAGCTTGGTGGTGGGGAGCAAAGACACTCAGTATTTT. This rearrangement joins TRBV7-2 to TRBJ2-3; possibly TRBD2 for D (5 bases). The CDR3 has 15 amino acids. Germline V lookup: CDR1 SGHTA, CDR2 FQGNSA. V lost 3 bases to trimming and J lost 12 bases, with 22 bases between them. Based on the CDR3 plus reference TRBV7-2 and TRBJ2-3, the full variable domain is GAGVSQSPSNKVTEKGKDVELRCDPISGHTALYWYRQSLGQGLEFLIYFQGNSAPDKSGLPSDRFSAERTGGSVSTLTIQRTQQEDSAVYLCASSLVVGSKDTQYFGPGTRLTVL.

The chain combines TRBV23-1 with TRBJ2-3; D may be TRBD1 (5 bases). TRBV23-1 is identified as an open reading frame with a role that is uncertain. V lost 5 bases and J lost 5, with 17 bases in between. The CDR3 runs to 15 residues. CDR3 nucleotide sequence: TGCGCCAGCAGTTTCGTTTTGGGGCAGGGAGATACGCAGTATTTT. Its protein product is CASSFVLGQGDTQYF.

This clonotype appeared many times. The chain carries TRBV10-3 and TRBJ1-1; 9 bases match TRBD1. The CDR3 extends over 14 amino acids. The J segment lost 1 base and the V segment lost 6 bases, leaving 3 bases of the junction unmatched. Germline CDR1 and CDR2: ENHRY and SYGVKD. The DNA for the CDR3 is TGTGCCATCAGGGGGACAGGGTCGAACACTGAAGCTTTCTTT. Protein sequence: CAIRGTGSNTEAFF.

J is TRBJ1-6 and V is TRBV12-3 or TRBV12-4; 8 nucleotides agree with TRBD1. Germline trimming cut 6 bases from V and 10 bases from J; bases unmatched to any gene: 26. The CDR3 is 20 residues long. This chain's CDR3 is CASSRLGQGPAGGLGSPLHF. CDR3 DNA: TGTGCCAGCAGCCGGTTAGGACAGGGCCCGGCGGGCGGTCTTGGGTCACCCCTCCACTTT.

Here the CDR3 reads CASSHGNPYF. The DNA for the CDR3 is TGTGCCAGCAGTCACGGGAACCCATACTTC. The rearrangement uses TRBV6-5 and TRBJ2-4; maybe TRBD2 (5 bases). V shed 5 bases and J shed 16 bases, with 12 bases lying between them. The germline gives CDR1 MNHEY, CDR2 SVGAGI. This CDR3 has 10 residues.

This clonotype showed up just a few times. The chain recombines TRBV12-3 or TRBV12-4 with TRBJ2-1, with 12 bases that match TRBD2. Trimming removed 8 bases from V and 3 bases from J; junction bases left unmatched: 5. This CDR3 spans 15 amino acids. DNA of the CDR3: TGTGCCAGCGGGGAACTAGCGGGAGGCTACAATGAGCAGTTCTTC. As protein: CASGELAGGYNEQFF.

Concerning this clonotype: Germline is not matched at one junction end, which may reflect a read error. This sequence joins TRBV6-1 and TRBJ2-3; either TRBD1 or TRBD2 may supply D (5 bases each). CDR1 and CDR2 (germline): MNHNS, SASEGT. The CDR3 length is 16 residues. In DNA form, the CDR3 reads TGTGCCAGCAGTGAAGGTATGCAGGGACCCAAAGATACGCAGTACTTT. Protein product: CASSEGMQGPKDTQYF.

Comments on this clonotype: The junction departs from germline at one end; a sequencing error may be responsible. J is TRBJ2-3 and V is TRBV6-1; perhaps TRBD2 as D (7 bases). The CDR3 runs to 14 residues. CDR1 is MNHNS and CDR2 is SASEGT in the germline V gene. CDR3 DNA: TGTGGCGGCAGGGGAGGGCGCGCCACAGACACGCAGTATTTT. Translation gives CGGRGGRATDTQYF.

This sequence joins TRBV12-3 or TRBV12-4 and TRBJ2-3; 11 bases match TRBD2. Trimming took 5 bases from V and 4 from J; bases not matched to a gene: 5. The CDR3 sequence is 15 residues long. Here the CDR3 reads CASSLLAGDPDTQYF. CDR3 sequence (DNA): TGTGCCAGCAGTCTACTAGCGGGAGATCCAGATACGCAGTATTTT.

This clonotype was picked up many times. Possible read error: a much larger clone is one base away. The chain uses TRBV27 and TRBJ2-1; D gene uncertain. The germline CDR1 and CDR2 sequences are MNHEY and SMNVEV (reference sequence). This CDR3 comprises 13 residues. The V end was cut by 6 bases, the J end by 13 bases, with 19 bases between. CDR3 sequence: CASSGRYQETQFF. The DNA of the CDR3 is TGTGCCAGCAGCGGCAGGTACCAAGAGACCCAGTTCTTC.

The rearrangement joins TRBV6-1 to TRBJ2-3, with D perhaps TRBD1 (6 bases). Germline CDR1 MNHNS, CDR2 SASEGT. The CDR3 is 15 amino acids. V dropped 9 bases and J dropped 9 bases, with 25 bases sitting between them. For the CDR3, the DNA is TGTGCCAGGGGGCCTGGGGTAGGGGGACATGAGACGCAGTATTTT. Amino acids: CARGPGVGGHETQYF.

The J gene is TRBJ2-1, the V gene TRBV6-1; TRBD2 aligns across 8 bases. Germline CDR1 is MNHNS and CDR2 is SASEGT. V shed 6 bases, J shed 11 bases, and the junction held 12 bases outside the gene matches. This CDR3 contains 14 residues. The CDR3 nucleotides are TGTGCCAGCAGGACTAGCGCTAGAGTTTTTCAGCAGTTCTTC. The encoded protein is CASRTSARVFQQFF.

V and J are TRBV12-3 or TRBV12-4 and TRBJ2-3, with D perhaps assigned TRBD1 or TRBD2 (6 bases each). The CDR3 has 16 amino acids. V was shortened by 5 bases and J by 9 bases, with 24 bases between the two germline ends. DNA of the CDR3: TGTGCCAGCAGTGCTTACGAGGGGGGACGCCAAGAGACGCAGTATTTT. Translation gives CASSAYEGGRQETQYF.

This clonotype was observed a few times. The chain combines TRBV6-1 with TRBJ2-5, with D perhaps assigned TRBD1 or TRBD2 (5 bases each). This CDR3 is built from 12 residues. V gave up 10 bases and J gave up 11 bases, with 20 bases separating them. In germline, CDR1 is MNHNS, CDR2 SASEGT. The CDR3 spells CATPGSLGEQYF. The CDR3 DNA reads TGTGCCACCCCCGGTTCCCTAGGGGAGCAGTACTTC.

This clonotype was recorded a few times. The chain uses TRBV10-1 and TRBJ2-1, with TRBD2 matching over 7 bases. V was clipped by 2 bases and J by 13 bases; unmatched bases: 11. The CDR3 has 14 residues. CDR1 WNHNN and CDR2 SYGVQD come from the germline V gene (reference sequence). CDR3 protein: CASSETSAQETQFF. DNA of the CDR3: TGCGCCAGCAGTGAGACTAGCGCGCAAGAGACCCAGTTCTTC.

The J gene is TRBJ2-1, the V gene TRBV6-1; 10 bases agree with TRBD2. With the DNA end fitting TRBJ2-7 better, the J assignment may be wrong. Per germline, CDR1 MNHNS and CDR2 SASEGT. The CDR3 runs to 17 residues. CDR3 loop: CASSASGGGIDPETQYF. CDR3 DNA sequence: TGTGCCAGCAGTGCAAGCGGGGGGGGGATTGACCCAGAGACGCAGTACTTC.

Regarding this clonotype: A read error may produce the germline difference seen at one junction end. The CDR3 DNA follows: TGTGCCGGCGCGGGGCGGGGGGCCAAAAACATTCAGTATTTC. It codes for CAGAGRGAKNIQYF. The chain carries TRBV6-1 and TRBJ2-4; 8 nucleotides agree with TRBD2. Germline V CDR1 and CDR2: MNHNS, SASEGT. The CDR3 runs 14 residues.

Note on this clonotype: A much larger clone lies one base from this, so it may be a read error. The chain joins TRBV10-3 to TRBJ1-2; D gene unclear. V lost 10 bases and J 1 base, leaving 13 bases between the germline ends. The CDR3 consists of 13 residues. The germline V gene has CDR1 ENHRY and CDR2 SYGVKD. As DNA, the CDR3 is TGTGCCACCCAAAGGATAGTTAACTATGGCTACACCTTC. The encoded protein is CATQRIVNYGYTF.

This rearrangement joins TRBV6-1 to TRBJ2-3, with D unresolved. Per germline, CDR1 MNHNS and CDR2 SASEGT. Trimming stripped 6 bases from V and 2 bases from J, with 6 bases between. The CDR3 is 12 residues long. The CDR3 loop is CASRPSTDTQYF. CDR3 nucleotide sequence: TGTGCCAGCAGACCGTCCACAGATACGCAGTATTTT.

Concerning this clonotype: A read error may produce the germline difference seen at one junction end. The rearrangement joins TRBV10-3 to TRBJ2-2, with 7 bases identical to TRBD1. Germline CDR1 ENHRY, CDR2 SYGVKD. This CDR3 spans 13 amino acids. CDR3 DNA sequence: TGTGCCATTCAGGGGGAGAACACCGAGGAGCAGTTTTTT. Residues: CAIQGENTEEQFF.

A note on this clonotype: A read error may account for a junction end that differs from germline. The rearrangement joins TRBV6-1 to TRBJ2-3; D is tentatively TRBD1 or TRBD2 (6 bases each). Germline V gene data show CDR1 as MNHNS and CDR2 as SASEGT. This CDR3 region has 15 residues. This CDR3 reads CARGEGGRDQETQYF. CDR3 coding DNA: TGTGCCAGGGGTGAAGGGGGGCGTGACCAAGAGACGCAGTATTTC.

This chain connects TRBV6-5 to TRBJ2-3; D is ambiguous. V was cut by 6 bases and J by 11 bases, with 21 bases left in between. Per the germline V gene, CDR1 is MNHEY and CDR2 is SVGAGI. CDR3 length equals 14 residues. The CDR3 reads CASRLGFAKNMQYF. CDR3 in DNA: TGTGCCAGCAGGTTAGGGTTCGCCAAAAATATGCAGTATTTT.

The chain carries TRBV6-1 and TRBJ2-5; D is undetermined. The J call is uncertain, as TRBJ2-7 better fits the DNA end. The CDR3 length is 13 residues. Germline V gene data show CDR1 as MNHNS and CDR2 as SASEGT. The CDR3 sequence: CASSENRAYEQYF. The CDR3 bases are TGTGCCAGCAGTGAAAACAGAGCCTACGAGCAGTACTTC.

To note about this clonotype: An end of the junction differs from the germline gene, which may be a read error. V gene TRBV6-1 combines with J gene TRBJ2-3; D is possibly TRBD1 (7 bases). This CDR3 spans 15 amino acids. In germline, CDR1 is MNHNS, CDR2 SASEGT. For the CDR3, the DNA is TGTGCCAGGCTAAAAGGGGGCGGGGAGCAGGAGACCCAGTACTTT. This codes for CARLKGGGEQETQYF.